This T cell receptor beta chain was identified in a study of beta chain features in type 1 diabetes. Findings and caveats of the study: All four CD4+ subsets from Type 1 diabetes patients carried moderately but significantly shorter TCRB CDR3s.

Turning to this clone: Its antigen is unknown.

cDNA synthesis used the whole RNA isolate, giving expressed TCRB sequences. Some clones are missing from TCRdb's copy, which holds only in-frame ones; the method was immunoSEQ multiplex PCR. The profile shows 150,000 to 200,000 clones, more than 60% of them singletons. This CDR3 contains 15 residues. Trimming cost V 4 bases and J 4 bases; bases outside gene matches: 6. Germline V CDR1 and CDR2: SGHDT, YYEEEE. The receptor's source is a man aged 25 to 40 with type 1 diabetes. Material: naive CD4+ T cells from blood. The chain has TRBV5-6 and TRBJ2-5; the match to TRBD2 covers 11 bases. The CDR3 nucleotides read TGTGCCAGCAGCCCCTTAGCGGGGGGGCGAGAGACCCAGTACTTC. It specifies CASSPLAGGRETQYF.